These 14 T cell receptor beta chains share one sample of origin, sequenced in a study of T cell repertoires in cytomegalovirus infection. The antigens these receptors bind are not known. In TCRdb, the reads were re-called with MiXCR into one record per CDR3 protein. This sample has 450,000 to 600,000 distinct CDR3 sequences, with roughly a third found just once. The starting material was cultured PBMCs, obtained from culture after CMV antigen stimulation. The receptors were gathered from a human donor in good health (CMV status not recorded). Some clones in this sample may be carry-over from other donors' samples.

This chain joins TRBV24-1 and TRBJ2-1; 8 nucleotides match TRBD2. CDR1 and CDR2 (germline): KGHDR, SFDVKD. After removal of 2 bases from V and 4 bases from J, the junction contained 6 bases not matched to a gene. CDR3 size: 16 residues. Here the CDR3 DNA reads TGTGCCACCAGTGATTACACTAGCGGCAAATACAATGAGCAGTTCTTC. Protein product: CATSDYTSGKYNEQFF.

J is TRBJ2-1 and V is TRBV20-1; 7 nucleotides align to TRBD1. Germline trimming cut 0 bases from V and 1 base from J; bases unmatched to any gene: 12. The CDR3 runs 18 residues. Germline CDR1 DFQATT, CDR2 SNEGSKA (reference sequence). The CDR3: CSARDLTDREWSYNEQFF. DNA of the CDR3: TGCAGTGCTAGAGATTTAACCGACAGGGAATGGTCCTACAATGAGCAGTTCTTC.

This clonotype came up a few times. V is TRBV5-1 and J is TRBJ1-1; TRBD1 matches 9 bases. The CDR3 is made up of 17 amino acids. The germline gives CDR1 SGHRS, CDR2 YFSETQ. After removal of 4 bases from V and 5 bases from J, the junction contained 15 bases not matched to a gene. The CDR3 DNA is TGCGCCAGCAGCCAGGACAGGGGCGGCCTATCGGGGACTGAAGCTTTCTTT. Protein: CASSQDRGGLSGTEAFF.

This chain connects TRBV20-1 to TRBJ1-1; D might be TRBD1 (5 bases). The CDR3 has 14 amino acids. Trimming pared 2 bases from V and 6 bases from J, leaving 16 bases between. Germline loops: CDR1 DFQATT, CDR2 SNEGSKA (reference sequence). CDR3 sequence: CSARPGGGSAEAFF. CDR3 DNA: TGCAGTGCTAGACCCGGGGGGGGTTCGGCTGAAGCTTTCTTT.

CDR3 DNA: TGTGCCAGCAGCTTAGTCGGGACGGTCTCAGGGCACGATACGCAGTATTTT. It encodes CASSLVGTVSGHDTQYF. The chain is built from TRBV7-9 and TRBJ2-3; D tentatively fits TRBD1 or TRBD2 (5 bases each). Trimming removed 1 base at V and 6 bases at J, with 20 bases between. The CDR3 is 17 residues long. The germline gives CDR1 SEHNR, CDR2 FQNEAQ (reference sequence).

This chain links TRBV7-2 with TRBJ2-7; 14 bases are shared with TRBD2. The trim removed 5 bases at V and 6 bases at J, leaving 12 bases unmatched. CDR3 length: 17 amino acids. In germline, CDR1 is SGHTA, CDR2 FQGNSA. CDR3 sequence reads: CASSPGGLAGELREQYF. Here the CDR3 DNA reads TGTGCCAGCAGCCCAGGGGGACTAGCGGGAGAACTTCGCGAGCAGTACTTC.

The chain employs TRBV19 and TRBJ2-2, with TRBD2 identical over 8 bases. After removal of 3 bases from V and 2 bases from J, the junction contained 5 bases not matched to a gene. CDR1 is LNHDA and CDR2 is SQIVND in the germline V gene (reference sequence). The CDR3 loop spans 16 amino acids. The CDR3 here is CASSIIAGTNTGELFF. The CDR3 DNA follows: TGTGCCAGTAGTATTATAGCGGGGACCAACACCGGGGAGCTGTTTTTT.

The CDR3 nucleotides read TGTGCCAGCAGTTTCGGGGACGGGAGGAATGAGCAGTTCTTC. Translated, it gives CASSFGDGRNEQFF. V is TRBV12-3 or TRBV12-4 and J is TRBJ2-1, with 7 nucleotides matching TRBD2. The J segment lost 7 bases and the V segment lost 3 bases, leaving 6 bases of the junction unmatched. The CDR3 loop spans 14 amino acids.

This clonotype appeared once. The rearrangement joins TRBV18 to TRBJ1-5; D is undetermined. CDR3 size: 12 residues. V lost 3 bases and J 8 bases, leaving 8 bases between the germline ends. CDR1 and CDR2 (germline): KGHSH, LQKENI. The CDR3: CASSPVGEPQHF. The CDR3 DNA sequence: TGTGCCAGCTCACCTGTGGGAGAGCCCCAGCATTTT.

This chain connects TRBV20-1 to TRBJ2-3; D perhaps matches TRBD2 (6 bases). V lost 3 bases to trimming and J lost 1 base, with 8 bases between them. The CDR3 is 13 residues long. Germline-derived CDR1 and CDR2 are DFQATT and SNEGSKA (reference sequence). The DNA for the CDR3 is TGCAGTGCTAGGGGCGGGGGCACAGATACGCAGTATTTT. Translation: CSARGGGTDTQYF.

The V and J genes are TRBV20-1 and TRBJ1-2; TRBD1 aligns across 11 bases. The V and J ends lost 2 bases and 7 bases, in that order; junction bases with no gene match: 9. Germline values: CDR1 DFQATT, CDR2 SNEGSKA (reference sequence). The CDR3 contains 15 residues. Written as DNA, the CDR3 is TGCAGTGCTAGACCCCGGACAGGGGGCGACGTTGGCTACACCTTC. Translated, it gives CSARPRTGGDVGYTF.

This clonotype turned up a few times. This rearrangement joins TRBV5-6 to TRBJ1-2; TRBD1 aligns across 10 bases. The CDR3 spans 15 residues. The trim removed 2 bases at V and 4 bases at J, leaving 5 bases unmatched. Germline CDR1 reads SGHDT; CDR2 reads YYEEEE. CDR3 residues: CASSFGTGDLYGYTF. The CDR3, as DNA: TGTGCCAGCAGCTTTGGGACAGGGGATCTCTATGGCTACACCTTC.

The chain uses TRBV2 and TRBJ2-7; maybe TRBD1 (6 bases). Germline CDR1 reads SNHLY; CDR2 reads FYNNEI. CDR3 size: 14 residues. The ends were cut back, 4 bases at V and 6 bases at J, with 16 bases in the middle. The CDR3 nucleotides read TGTGCCAGCAGTGTAATGACAGGTGCAGTCGAGCAGTACGTC. This codes for CASSVMTGAVEQYV.

The chain joins TRBV27 to TRBJ2-7, with TRBD1 matching over 8 bases. The ends lost 3 bases at V and 0 bases at J; junction bases unmatched: 4. The V gene's germline CDR1 is MNHEY and CDR2 SMNVEV (reference sequence). This CDR3 region has 15 residues. The CDR3: CASSLQGASSYEQYV. The CDR3 region has the DNA TGTGCCAGCAGTTTGCAGGGGGCCAGCTCCTACGAGCAGTACGTC.